The 16 T cell receptor beta chains given below trace back to one sample, sequenced in a study of stem cell transplantation in POMP-related autoinflammatory disease. Using immunoSEQ multiplex PCR, the repertoire was profiled, and TCRdb retains in-frame clones only, with some absent. Counted here are some 65,000 clones, approximately 90% occurring once; the ten biggest clones make up 0.5% to 0.75%. Material: CD4+ T cells from PBMCs, obtained after stem cell transplantation. These TCRs come from a human patient with POMP-related autoinflammation and immune dysregulation (PRAID). The graft donor may have given rise to some T cells.

J is TRBJ1-4 and V is TRBV5-1, with 9 nucleotides matching TRBD1. The trim removed 4 bases at V and 1 base at J, leaving 11 bases unmatched. Germline V lookup: CDR1 SGHRS, CDR2 YFSETQ. The CDR3 has 18 amino acids. CDR3 in DNA: TGCGCCAGCAGCATAACGGGACAGGGTGGTGGAACTAATGAAAAACTGTTTTTT. Translation: CASSITGQGGGTNEKLFF.

This chain connects TRBV21-1 to TRBJ1-4. TRBV21-1 is described as a pseudogene. There are 16 residues in the CDR3. The CDR3 protein is CASSNGDGATNEKLFF. CDR3 sequence (DNA): TGTGCCAGCAGCAATGGGGACGGTGCAACTAATGAAAAACTGTTTTTT.

The chain carries TRBV29-1 and TRBJ1-1; D is uncertain. The germline V gene encodes CDR1 SQVTM and CDR2 ANQGSEA. Trimming stripped 4 bases from V and 1 base from J, with 4 bases between. CDR3 length: 11 amino acids. The DNA for the CDR3 is TGCAGCGTTGTGGAGAACACTGAAGCTTTCTTT. Its protein is CSVVENTEAFF.

The chain couples TRBV2 to TRBJ2-1; D is perhaps TRBD1 or TRBD2 (7 bases each). V shed 3 bases and J shed 2 bases, with 14 bases lying between them. The CDR3 extends over 16 amino acids. The germline V gene encodes CDR1 SNHLY and CDR2 FYNNEI. The CDR3 protein is CASSDETGRAYNEQFF. CDR3 DNA sequence: TGTGCCAGCAGTGATGAGACAGGGAGGGCCTACAATGAGCAGTTCTTC.

The chain recombines TRBV4-1 with TRBJ2-7, with TRBD1 matching over 8 bases. The length of the CDR3 is 15 residues. Germline V gene data show CDR1 as MGHRA and CDR2 as YSYEKL. With 4 bases clipped from V and 1 base from J, the junction kept 6 bases outside the gene matches. The DNA of the CDR3 is TGCGCCAGCAGCCCAGGGGGCAGGGGATCCTACGAGCAGTACTTC. Translation gives CASSPGGRGSYEQYF.

The chain couples TRBV10-1 to TRBJ1-2; no firm D call. The CDR3 loop spans 9 amino acids. From germline, CDR1 is WNHNN and CDR2 SYGVQD (reference sequence). The V end lost 6 bases, the J end lost 9 bases, and 5 bases lay between the germline ends. The CDR3 reads CASRDCYTF. The CDR3 coding sequence is TGCGCCAGCAGGGATTGCTACACCTTC.

This clone appeared a single time. The CDR3 is CASSPSGGKGRYEQYV. CDR3 nucleotides: TGTGCCAGCAGTCCGTCAGGGGGCAAGGGACGCTACGAGCAGTACGTC. V is TRBV6-2 or TRBV6-3 and J is TRBJ2-7, with 8 nucleotides matching TRBD1. Germline trimming cut 5 bases from V and 3 bases from J; bases unmatched to any gene: 12. Germline V lookup: CDR1 MNHEY, CDR2 SVGEGT. CDR3 length: 16 residues.

The chain combines TRBV6-5 with TRBJ2-2; D unclear. This CDR3 is built from 15 residues. In germline, CDR1 is MNHEY, CDR2 SVGAGI. Between the trimmed V and J ends, which lost 6 bases and 5 bases, there was a span of 16 bases. The CDR3: CASSPHTPGTGELFF. CDR3 coding DNA: TGTGCCAGCAGCCCACACACCCCCGGGACCGGGGAGCTGTTTTTT.

This chain joins TRBV6-1 and TRBJ1-3; D gene unclear. Germline assignment: CDR1 MNHNS and CDR2 SASEGT. CDR3 length: 17 amino acids. V lost 2 bases, J lost 0 bases, and 14 bases lay in between. In DNA, the CDR3 is TGTGCCAGCAGTGAATTCGTTTTTTCGAACTCTGGAAACACCATATATTTT. Protein: CASSEFVFSNSGNTIYF.

The rearrangement joins TRBV5-1 to TRBJ2-5; 9 bases line up with TRBD1. V shed 2 bases and J 1 base; nucleotides not matched to a gene: 3. This CDR3 is 15 amino acids long. Germline V gives CDR1 SGHRS, CDR2 YFSETQ. Here the CDR3 reads CASSFGDRAQETQYF. The CDR3 DNA reads TGCGCCAGCAGCTTTGGGGACAGGGCCCAAGAGACCCAGTACTTC.

The V gene is TRBV6-5, the J gene TRBJ2-2; TRBD2 aligns across 8 bases. J was trimmed by 3 bases and V by 6 bases; bases with no gene match: 6. The CDR3 runs 15 residues. In germline, CDR1 is MNHEY, CDR2 SVGAGI. CDR3 loop: CASSPGGIDTGELFF. CDR3 nucleotides: TGTGCCAGCAGCCCGGGGGGGATTGACACCGGGGAGCTGTTTTTT.

This rearrangement joins TRBV2 to TRBJ1-2; D gene ambiguous. Germline V gene data show CDR1 as SNHLY and CDR2 as FYNNEI. V gave up 7 bases and J gave up 4 bases, with 13 bases separating them. This CDR3 contains 13 residues. CDR3 sequence reads: CASMGDESYGYTF. The CDR3 nucleotides are TGTGCCAGCATGGGAGATGAGAGCTATGGCTACACCTTC.

V is TRBV2 and J is TRBJ2-2; a possible D gene is TRBD1 (5 bases). Trimming stripped 7 bases from V and 1 base from J, with 16 bases between. The CDR3 sequence is 16 residues long. Germline CDR1 and CDR2: SNHLY and FYNNEI. CDR3 DNA: TGTGCCAGCACATCGAAGGGTCAGGGGAACACCGGGGAGCTGTTTTTT. Encoded protein: CASTSKGQGNTGELFF.

J is TRBJ2-7 and V is TRBV28, with 10 nucleotides matching TRBD2. Germline lookup yields CDR1 MDHEN and CDR2 SYDVKM. CDR3 size: 20 residues. Trimming removed 1 base from V and 3 bases from J; junction bases left unmatched: 18. The CDR3: CASSLSGGPSGSYQSYEQYF. The CDR3 nucleotides read TGTGCCAGCAGTTTATCAGGGGGCCCTAGCGGGAGTTACCAGAGCTACGAGCAGTACTTC.

The V call is TRBV6-4, the J call TRBJ2-4; possible D gene TRBD2, 5 bases. This CDR3 has 16 amino acids. With 6 bases removed from V and 3 bases from J, the gap between germline ends came to 18 bases. CDR1 and CDR2 from the germline V gene are MRHNA and SNTAGT. CDR3 residues: CASRTPVARGKNIQYF. In DNA form, the CDR3 reads TGTGCCAGCAGAACCCCGGTCGCACGGGGCAAAAACATTCAGTACTTC.

This chain joins TRBV28 and TRBJ1-4, with 11 bases fitting TRBD1. V lost 4 bases to trimming and J lost 7 bases; unmatched junction nucleotides: 5. Germline V gives CDR1 MDHEN, CDR2 SYDVKM. This CDR3 has 15 amino acids. The CDR3 region has the DNA TGTGCCAGCAGTTACCCGGGACAGGGGGGTGAAAAACTGTTTTTT. Encoded protein: CASSYPGQGGEKLFF.